This TCR beta chain was profiled in a study of chemoradiotherapy in HPV16-positive cancers (dated by TCRdb to between 2021 and 2024). In terms of the full investigation: Candidate HPV-specific T-cell clones and common TCR motifs were defined by functional T-cell assays performed on cells from a couple of HPV16-positive patients. The candidate HPV-specific TCRs and motifs were then tracked in TCR repertoires from around 93 patients with HPV-related cancers. The study asked whether T-cell immunity to the HPV oncoproteins E6 and E7 changes during chemoradiotherapy and whether this immunity affects survival.

Libraries were constructed by the immunoSEQ multiplex PCR assay. TCRdb mirrors the immuneACCESS table, restricted to in-frame sequences. Some clones are absent from its copies; in checked studies, under half trace to an unresolved V gene, and the reason for the others is unknown. This sample lists some 14,000 clones; around four fifths were detected once. Clones ranked in the top ten supply under 1.5% of the sample. Repertoires were sampled repeatedly over the course of chemoradiotherapy, so clonal expansion could be followed in the tumor microenvironment. Of note for this clone: It lacks a known antigen. The input lacks base qualities; no much larger clone sits a single base away.

Beyond this particular receptor, the publication reports: In HPV16-positive patients, expansion of HPV-responsive T cells during chemoradiotherapy was found to be associated with improved recurrence-free survival. Expansion of candidate HPV-specific clones and E7-related TCR motifs was observed in the tumor microenvironment during treatment, whereas no such expansion was observed for non-HPV-specific T cells. The functional definition of HPV-specific T cells came from only two HPV16-positive patients, and the survival association was reported for HPV16-positive patients.

In the germline V gene (reference sequence), CDR1 corresponds to PRHDT and CDR2 to FYEKMQ. V lost 5 bases and J lost 8 bases, and the count of bases not matched to a germline gene is 6. From the cysteine through the phenylalanine, the CDR3 covers 14 amino acids. Of the read, only the CDR3 DNA is kept; its 42 bases are in frame from base 1. Specimen collection occurred from a patient who underwent chemoradiotherapy. The chain employs TRBV13 and TRBJ1-4, with 9 middle bases fitting TRBD1. This clonotype was sampled from a human donor with HPV-associated anogenital cancer. CDR3 region: CASSRGQGWEKLFF. The nucleotides read TGTGCCAGCAGCAGGGGACAGGGTTGGGAAAAACTGTTTTTT.